Ten or more counts support the clone carrying this T cell receptor beta chain. Its specificity is not known. A sample-barcoded 5' primer and a J-beta primer mix were used in a second PCR of about 7 to 11 cycles. TCRdb redid the calling of the 5' RACE reads with MiXCR, one entry per CDR3 protein. In the table there are roughly 1,500,000 distinct CDR3 sequences, 30% to 35% of which are singletons. The data were taken from a study of blood T cells in healthy people across ages. Per germline, CDR1 SEHNR and CDR2 FQNEAQ (reference sequence). V lost 5 bases and J lost 3; bases outside the gene matches: 10. The CDR3 length is 15 residues. Study findings and constraints: A strong correlation was seen between TCR beta diversity and naive T cell percentage. Per million T cells, TCR beta diversity dropped about linearly as age rose.

The source of this sequence is a woman in her thirties in good health. The sample was blood. The chain employs TRBV7-9 and TRBJ2-7; TRBD1 aligns across 7 bases. CDR3 protein: CASSRGGQYRYEQYF. CDR3 bases: TGTGCCAGCAGCCGAGGGGGCCAGTACCGCTACGAGCAGTACTTC. Together with reference TRBV7-9 and TRBJ2-7, the CDR3 gives the full variable domain: DTGVSQNPRHKITKRGQNVTFRCDPISEHNRLYWYRQTLGQGPEFLTYFQNEAQLEKSRLLSDRFSAERPKGSFSTLEIQRTEQGDSAMYLCASSRGGQYRYEQYFGPGTRLTVT.